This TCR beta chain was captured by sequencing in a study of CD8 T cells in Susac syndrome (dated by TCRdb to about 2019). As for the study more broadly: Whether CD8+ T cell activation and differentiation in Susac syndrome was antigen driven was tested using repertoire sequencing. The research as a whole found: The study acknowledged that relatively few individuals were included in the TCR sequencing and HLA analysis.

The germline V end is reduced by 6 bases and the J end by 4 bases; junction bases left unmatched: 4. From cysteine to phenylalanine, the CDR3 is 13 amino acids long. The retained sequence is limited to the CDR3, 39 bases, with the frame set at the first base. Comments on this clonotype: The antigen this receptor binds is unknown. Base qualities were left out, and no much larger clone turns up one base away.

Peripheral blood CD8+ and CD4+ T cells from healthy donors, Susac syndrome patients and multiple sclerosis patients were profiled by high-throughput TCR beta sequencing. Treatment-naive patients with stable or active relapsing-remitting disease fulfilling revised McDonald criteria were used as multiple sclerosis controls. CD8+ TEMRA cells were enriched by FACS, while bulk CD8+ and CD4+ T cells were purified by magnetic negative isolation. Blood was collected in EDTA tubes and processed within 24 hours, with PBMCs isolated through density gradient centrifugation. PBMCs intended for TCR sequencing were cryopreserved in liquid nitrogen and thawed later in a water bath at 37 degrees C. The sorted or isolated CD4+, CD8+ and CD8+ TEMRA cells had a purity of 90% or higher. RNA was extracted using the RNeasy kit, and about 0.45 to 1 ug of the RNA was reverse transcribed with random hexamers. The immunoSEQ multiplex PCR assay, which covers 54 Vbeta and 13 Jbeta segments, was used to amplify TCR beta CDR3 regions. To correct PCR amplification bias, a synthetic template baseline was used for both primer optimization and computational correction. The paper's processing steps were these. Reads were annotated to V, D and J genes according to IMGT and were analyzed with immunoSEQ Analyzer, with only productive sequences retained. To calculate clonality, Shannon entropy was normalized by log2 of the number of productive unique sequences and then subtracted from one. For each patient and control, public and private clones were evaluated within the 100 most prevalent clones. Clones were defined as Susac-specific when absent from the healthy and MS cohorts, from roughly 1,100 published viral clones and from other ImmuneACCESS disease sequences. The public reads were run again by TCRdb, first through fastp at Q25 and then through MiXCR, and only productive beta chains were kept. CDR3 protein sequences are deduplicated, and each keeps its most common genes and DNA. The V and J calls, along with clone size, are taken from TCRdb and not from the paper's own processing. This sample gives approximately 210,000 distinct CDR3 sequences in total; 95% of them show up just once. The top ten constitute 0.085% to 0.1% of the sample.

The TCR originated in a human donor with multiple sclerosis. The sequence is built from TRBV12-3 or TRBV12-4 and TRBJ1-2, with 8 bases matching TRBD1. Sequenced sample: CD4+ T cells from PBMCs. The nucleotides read TGTGCCAGCAGGAGACAGGGGCCCTATGGCTACACCTTC. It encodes CASRRQGPYGYTF.